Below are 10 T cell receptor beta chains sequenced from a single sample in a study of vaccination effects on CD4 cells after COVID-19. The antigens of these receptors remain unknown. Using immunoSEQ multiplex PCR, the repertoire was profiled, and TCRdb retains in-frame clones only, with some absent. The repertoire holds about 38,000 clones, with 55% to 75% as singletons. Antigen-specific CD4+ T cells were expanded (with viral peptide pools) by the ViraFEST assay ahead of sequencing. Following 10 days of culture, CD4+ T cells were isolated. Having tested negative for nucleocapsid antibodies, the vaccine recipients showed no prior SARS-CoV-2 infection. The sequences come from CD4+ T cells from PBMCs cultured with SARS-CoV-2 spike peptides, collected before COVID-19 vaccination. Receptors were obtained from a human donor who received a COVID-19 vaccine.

The DNA for the CDR3 is TGTGCCAGCTCCCGAACTTTTCCAGGGGGCTATGGCTACACCTTC. Amino acid sequence: CASSRTFPGGYGYTF. The rearrangement joins TRBV18 to TRBJ1-2; 7 positions match TRBD1. The V and J ends lost 6 bases and 4 bases, in that order; junction bases with no gene match: 11. The CDR3 runs 15 residues. Germline V CDR1 and CDR2: KGHSH, LQKENI.

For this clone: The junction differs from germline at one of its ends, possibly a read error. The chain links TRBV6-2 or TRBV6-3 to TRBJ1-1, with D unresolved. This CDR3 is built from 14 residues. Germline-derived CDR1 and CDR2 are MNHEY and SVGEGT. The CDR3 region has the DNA TGTGCCAGTAGTTGGTTGGGGTTGAACACTGAAGCTTTCTTT. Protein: CASSWLGLNTEAFF.

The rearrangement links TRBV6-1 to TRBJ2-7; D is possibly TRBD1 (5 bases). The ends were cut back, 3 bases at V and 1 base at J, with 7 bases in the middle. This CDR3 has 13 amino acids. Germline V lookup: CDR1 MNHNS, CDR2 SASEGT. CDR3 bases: TGTGCCAGCAGTGAGAAGGGGTCCTACGAGCAGTACTTC. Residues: CASSEKGSYEQYF.

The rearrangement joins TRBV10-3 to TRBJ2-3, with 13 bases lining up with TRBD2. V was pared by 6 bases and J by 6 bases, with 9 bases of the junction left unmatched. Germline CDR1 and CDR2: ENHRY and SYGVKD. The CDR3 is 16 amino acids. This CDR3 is CAISKLAGGPLDTQYF. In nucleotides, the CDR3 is TGTGCCATCAGCAAACTAGCGGGGGGGCCGCTCGATACGCAGTATTTT.

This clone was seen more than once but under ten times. The CDR3: CASNPVVSSPSQPQHF. CDR3 DNA: TGTGCCAGTAATCCAGTCGTCTCCTCCCCAAGTCAGCCCCAGCATTTT. The V call is TRBV19, the J call TRBJ1-5; no definite D call. Trimming took 7 bases from V and 6 from J, leaving 22 bases between them. The CDR3 spans 16 residues. Per germline, CDR1 LNHDA and CDR2 SQIVND (reference sequence).

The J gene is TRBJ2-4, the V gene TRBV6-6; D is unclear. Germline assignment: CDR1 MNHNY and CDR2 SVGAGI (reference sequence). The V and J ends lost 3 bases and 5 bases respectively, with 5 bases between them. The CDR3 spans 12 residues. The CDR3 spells CASSYAENIQYF. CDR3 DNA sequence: TGTGCCAGCAGTTATGCAGAAAACATTCAGTACTTC.

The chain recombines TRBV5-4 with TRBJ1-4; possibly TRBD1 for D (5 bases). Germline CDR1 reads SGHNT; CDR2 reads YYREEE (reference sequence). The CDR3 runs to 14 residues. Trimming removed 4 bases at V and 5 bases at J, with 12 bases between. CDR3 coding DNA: TGTGCCAGCAGCCTGGGGGATAGAAATGAAAAACTGTTTTTT. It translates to CASSLGDRNEKLFF. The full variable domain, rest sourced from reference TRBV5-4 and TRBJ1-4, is ETGVTQSPTHLIKTRGQQVTLRCSSQSGHNTVSWYQQALGQGPQFIFQYYREEENGRGNFPPRFSGLQFPNYSSELNVNALELDDSALYLCASSLGDRNEKLFFGSGTQLSVL.

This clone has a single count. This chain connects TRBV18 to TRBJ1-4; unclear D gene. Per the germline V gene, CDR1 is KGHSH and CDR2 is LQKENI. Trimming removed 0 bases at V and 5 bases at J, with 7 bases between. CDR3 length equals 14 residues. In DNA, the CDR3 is TGTGCCAGCTCACCACCAACCGCAAATGAAAAACTGTTTTTT. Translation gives CASSPPTANEKLFF.

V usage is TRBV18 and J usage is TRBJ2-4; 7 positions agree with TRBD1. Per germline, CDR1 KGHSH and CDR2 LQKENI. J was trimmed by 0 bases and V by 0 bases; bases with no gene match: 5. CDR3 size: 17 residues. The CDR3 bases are TGTGCCAGCTCACCACCGAGGGGGCAAGTAGCCAAAAACATTCAGTACTTC. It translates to CASSPPRGQVAKNIQYF.

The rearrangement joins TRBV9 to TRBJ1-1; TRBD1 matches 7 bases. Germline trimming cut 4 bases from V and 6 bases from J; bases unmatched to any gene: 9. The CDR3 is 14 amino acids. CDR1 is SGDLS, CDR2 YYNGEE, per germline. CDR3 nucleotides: TGTGCCAGCAGCACCCGACAGGGTATGGCTGAAGCTTTCTTT. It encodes CASSTRQGMAEAFF.